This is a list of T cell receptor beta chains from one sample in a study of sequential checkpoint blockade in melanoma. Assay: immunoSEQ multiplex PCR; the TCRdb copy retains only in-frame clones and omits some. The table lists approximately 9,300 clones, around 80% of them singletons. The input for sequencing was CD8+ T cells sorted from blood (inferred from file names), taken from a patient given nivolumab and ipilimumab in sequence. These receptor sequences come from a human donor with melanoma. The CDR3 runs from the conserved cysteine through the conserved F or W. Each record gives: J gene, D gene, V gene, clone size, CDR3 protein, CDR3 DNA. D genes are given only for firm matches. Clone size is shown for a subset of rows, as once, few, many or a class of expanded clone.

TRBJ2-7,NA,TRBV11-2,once,CASSLQGSEQYF,TGTGCCAGCAGCCTTCAGGGTTCCGAGCAGTACTTC
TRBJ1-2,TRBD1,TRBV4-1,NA,CASSQDLGAGGRGYTF,TGCGCCAGCAGCCAAGATCTCGGGGCAGGGGGCCGTGGCTACACCTTC
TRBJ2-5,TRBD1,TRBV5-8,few,CASSVQGAVEQYF,TGTGCCAGCAGCGTACAGGGGGCGGTTGAGCAGTACTTC
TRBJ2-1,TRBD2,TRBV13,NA,CASSRGLAGDNEQFF,TGTGCCAGCAGCCGAGGACTAGCGGGAGATAATGAGCAGTTCTTC
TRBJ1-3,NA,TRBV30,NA,CAWTFSSGNTIYF,TGTGCCTGGACCTTCAGCTCTGGAAACACCATATATTTT
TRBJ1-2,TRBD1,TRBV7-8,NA,CASSETGGGYGYTF,TGTGCCAGCAGCGAGACAGGGGGCGGGTATGGCTACACCTTC
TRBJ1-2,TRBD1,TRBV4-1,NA,CASSQETGAYGYTF,TGCGCCAGCAGCCAAGAGACAGGGGCCTATGGCTACACCTTC
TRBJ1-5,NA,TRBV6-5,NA,CASSSTGYSNQPQHF,TGTGCCAGCAGTAGCACGGGTTATAGCAATCAGCCCCAGCATTTT
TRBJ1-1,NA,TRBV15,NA,CATSRDYGGLSIMNTEAFF,TGTGCCACCAGCAGAGATTACGGGGGGCTAAGCATAATGAACACTGAAGCTTTCTTT
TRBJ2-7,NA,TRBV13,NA,CASSSGTGDLNNEQYF,TGTGCCAGCAGCTCCGGGACTGGGGACTTAAATAACGAGCAGTACTTC
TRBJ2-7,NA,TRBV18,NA,CASSPPPRTEQYF,TGTGCCAGCTCACCACCTCCTAGAACCGAGCAGTACTTC
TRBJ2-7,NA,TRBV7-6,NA,CASSLSNGIPYEQYF,TGTGCCAGCAGCTTATCGAACGGGATACCCTACGAGCAGTACTTC
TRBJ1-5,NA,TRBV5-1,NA,CASSLDNRVDQPQHF,TGCGCCAGCAGCTTGGACAACAGGGTGGATCAGCCCCAGCATTTT
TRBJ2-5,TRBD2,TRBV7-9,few,CASSFSQGGEKETQYF,TGTGCCAGCAGCTTTTCTCAGGGAGGGGAAAAAGAGACCCAGTACTTC
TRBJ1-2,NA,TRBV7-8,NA,CASSLDSYGYTF,TGTGCCAGCAGCCTAGACAGCTATGGCTACACCTTC
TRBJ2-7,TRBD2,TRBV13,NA,CASSLGRGSSYEQYF,TGTGCCAGCAGCCTCGGGAGGGGGAGCTCCTACGAGCAGTACTTC
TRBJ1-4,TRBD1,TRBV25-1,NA,CASRITGGIEKLFF,TGTGCCAGCAGAATAACAGGGGGGATCGAAAAACTGTTTTTT
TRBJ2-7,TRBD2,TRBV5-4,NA,CASSFSSGSGYEQYF,TGTGCCAGCAGCTTTTCTAGCGGGAGCGGCTACGAGCAGTACTTC
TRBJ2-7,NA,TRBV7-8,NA,CASSLDGGSYEQYF,TGTGCCAGCAGCTTGGACGGGGGATCCTACGAGCAGTACTTC
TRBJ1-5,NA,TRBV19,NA,CASSIGLNHGNQPQHF,TGTGCCAGTAGTATCGGACTCAATCACGGCAATCAGCCCCAGCATTTT
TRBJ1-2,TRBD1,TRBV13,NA,CASTLLGGQGNYGYTF,TGTGCCAGCACCCTCTTAGGAGGACAGGGGAACTATGGCTACACCTTC
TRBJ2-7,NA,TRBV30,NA,CAWSVGLADYEQYF,TGTGCCTGGAGTGTGGGTTTAGCGGACTACGAGCAGTACTTC